This TCR beta chain was sequenced during a study of cytomegalovirus exposure and HLA in healthy donors. PCR used 60 Vbeta primers and 13 Jbeta primers. Profiled with immunoSEQ multiplex PCR; TCRdb holds only in-frame clones, not every one. The data show 150,000 or so clones, around 70% seen once. The length of the CDR3 is 13 residues. Germline-derived CDR1 and CDR2 are SGHDN and FVKESK. V was clipped by 2 bases and J by 4 bases, with 6 bases between them. Input material: PBMCs. The clonotype originates from a man in his late teens or twenties in good health and CMV-seropositive. This rearrangement joins TRBV14 to TRBJ1-5, with D uncertain. In DNA, the CDR3 is TGTGCCAGCAGCCAAACGGGTAATCAGCCCCAGCATTTT. This encodes CASSQTGNQPQHF.